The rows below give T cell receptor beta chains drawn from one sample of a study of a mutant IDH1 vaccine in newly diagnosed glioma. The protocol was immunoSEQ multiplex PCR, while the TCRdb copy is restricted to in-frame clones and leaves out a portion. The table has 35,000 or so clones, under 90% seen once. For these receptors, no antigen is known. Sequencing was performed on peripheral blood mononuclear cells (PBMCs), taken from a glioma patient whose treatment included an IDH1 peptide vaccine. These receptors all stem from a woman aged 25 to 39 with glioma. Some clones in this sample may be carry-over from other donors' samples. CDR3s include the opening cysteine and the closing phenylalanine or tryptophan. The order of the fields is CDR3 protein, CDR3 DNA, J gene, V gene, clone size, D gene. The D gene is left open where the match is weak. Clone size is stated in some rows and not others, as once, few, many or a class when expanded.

cdr3_aa: CACTRGEGYGYTF
cdr3_nt: TGTGCCTGCACCCGGGGGGAGGGCTATGGCTACACCTTC
j_call: TRBJ1-2
v_call: TRBV30
clone_size: NA
d_call: NA

cdr3_aa: CASSPTGAEAFF
cdr3_nt: TGTGCCAGCAGCCCGACAGGGGCTGAAGCTTTCTTT
j_call: TRBJ1-1
v_call: TRBV7-9
clone_size: NA
d_call: TRBD1

cdr3_aa: CASSQTRGETEAFF
cdr3_nt: TGCGCCAGCAGCCAAACAAGGGGCGAGACTGAAGCTTTCTTT
j_call: TRBJ1-1
v_call: TRBV4-1
clone_size: NA
d_call: NA

cdr3_aa: CAISVEGARTEAFF
cdr3_nt: TGTGCCATCAGTGTTGAGGGGGCGCGTACTGAAGCTTTCTTT
j_call: TRBJ1-1
v_call: TRBV10-3
clone_size: NA
d_call: TRBD1

cdr3_aa: CASSRKVWGLPYEQYF
cdr3_nt: TGTGCCAGCAGCCGTAAAGTGTGGGGGCTCCCTTACGAGCAGTACTTC
j_call: TRBJ2-7
v_call: TRBV5-6
clone_size: NA
d_call: NA

cdr3_aa: CASRHQSYEQYF
cdr3_nt: TGTGCCAGCAGACATCAATCCTACGAGCAGTACTTC
j_call: TRBJ2-7
v_call: TRBV6-5
clone_size: NA
d_call: NA

cdr3_aa: CASRYRGLTEAFF
cdr3_nt: TGTGCCAGCAGGTACAGGGGGCTGACTGAAGCTTTCTTT
j_call: TRBJ1-1
v_call: TRBV2
clone_size: NA
d_call: TRBD1

cdr3_aa: CSVPYTLTGPYEQYF
cdr3_nt: TGCAGCGTGCCATACACTCTAACAGGGCCCTACGAGCAGTACTTC
j_call: TRBJ2-7
v_call: TRBV29-1
clone_size: once
d_call: NA

cdr3_aa: CASSEPGQSYEQYF
cdr3_nt: TGTGCCAGCAGTGAACCGGGACAGTCCTACGAGCAGTACTTC
j_call: TRBJ2-7
v_call: TRBV25-1
clone_size: NA
d_call: TRBD1

cdr3_aa: CASSEGGVGDTQYF
cdr3_nt: TGTGCCAGCAGTGAAGGGGGGGTCGGAGATACGCAGTATTTT
j_call: TRBJ2-3
v_call: TRBV6-1
clone_size: NA
d_call: NA

cdr3_aa: CATRGRSDTEAFF
cdr3_nt: TGTGCTACAAGGGGCCGTTCCGACACTGAAGCTTTCTTT
j_call: TRBJ1-1
v_call: TRBV10-3
clone_size: NA
d_call: NA

cdr3_aa: CASSMSSGGTEAFF
cdr3_nt: TGTGCCAGTAGTATGAGCTCCGGGGGAACTGAAGCTTTCTTT
j_call: TRBJ1-1
v_call: TRBV19
clone_size: NA
d_call: NA

cdr3_aa: CATSPGPSNIQYF
cdr3_nt: TGTGCCACTTCCCCGGGACCTTCAAACATTCAGTACTTC
j_call: TRBJ2-4
v_call: TRBV6-1
clone_size: NA
d_call: NA

cdr3_aa: CAWSRDRLRDGYTF
cdr3_nt: TGTGCCTGGAGTAGAGACAGGCTTAGAGATGGCTACACCTTC
j_call: TRBJ1-2
v_call: TRBV30
clone_size: NA
d_call: NA

cdr3_aa: CASSLRGRGNHTEAFF
cdr3_nt: TGTGCCAGCAGCCTTCGGGGCAGGGGGAATCACACTGAAGCTTTCTTT
j_call: TRBJ1-1
v_call: TRBV5-4
clone_size: NA
d_call: TRBD1

cdr3_aa: CASSLGGNVGKNTEAFF
cdr3_nt: TGTGCCAGCAGCTTGGGGGGGAACGTAGGGAAGAACACTGAAGCTTTCTTT
j_call: TRBJ1-1
v_call: TRBV5-4
clone_size: NA
d_call: NA

cdr3_aa: CASSLGQIGNQPQHF
cdr3_nt: TGCGCCAGCAGCCTTGGACAGATCGGCAATCAGCCCCAGCATTTT
j_call: TRBJ1-5
v_call: TRBV4-1
clone_size: once
d_call: NA

cdr3_aa: CASSDSGPNTGELFF
cdr3_nt: TGTGCCAGCAGTGATTCCGGGCCGAACACCGGGGAGCTGTTTTTT
j_call: TRBJ2-2
v_call: TRBV6-4
clone_size: once
d_call: NA

cdr3_aa: CASSLSGPSTSGANVLTF
cdr3_nt: TGTGCCAGCAGTTTATCGGGGCCGAGCACCTCTGGGGCCAACGTCCTGACTTTC
j_call: TRBJ2-6
v_call: TRBV27
clone_size: NA
d_call: NA

cdr3_aa: CASSPRVAGMNTGELFF
cdr3_nt: TGCGCCAGCAGCCCACGGGTAGCGGGGATGAACACCGGGGAGCTGTTTTTT
j_call: TRBJ2-2
v_call: TRBV5-1
clone_size: NA
d_call: TRBD2

cdr3_aa: CASSVRSGTGVEQYF
cdr3_nt: TGTGCCAGCAGTGTCAGGTCCGGGACAGGGGTGGAGCAGTACTTC
j_call: TRBJ2-7
v_call: TRBV6-1
clone_size: NA
d_call: TRBD1

cdr3_aa: CASSQGPDTEAFF
cdr3_nt: TGTGCCAGCAGCCAGGGGCCAGACACTGAAGCTTTCTTT
j_call: TRBJ1-1
v_call: TRBV7-3
clone_size: NA
d_call: NA

cdr3_aa: CASSEEGITSGSGETQYF
cdr3_nt: TGTGCCAGCAGTGAGGAAGGGATAACTAGCGGGAGTGGGGAGACCCAGTACTTC
j_call: TRBJ2-5
v_call: TRBV2
clone_size: NA
d_call: TRBD2

cdr3_aa: CASSVGALANEQFF
cdr3_nt: TGTGCCAGCAGCGTAGGGGCCCTTGCGAATGAGCAGTTCTTC
j_call: TRBJ2-1
v_call: TRBV9
clone_size: NA
d_call: NA

cdr3_aa: CASSPDESNYGYTF
cdr3_nt: TGTGCCAGCAGCCCCGACGAGTCTAACTATGGCTACACCTTC
j_call: TRBJ1-2
v_call: TRBV11-3
clone_size: NA
d_call: NA

cdr3_aa: CASSSTAWGGDEQFF
cdr3_nt: TGTGCCAGCAGCTCGACGGCTTGGGGTGGGGATGAGCAGTTCTTC
j_call: TRBJ2-1
v_call: TRBV7-9
clone_size: NA
d_call: NA

cdr3_aa: CASSQAPRAAPYEQYF
cdr3_nt: TGCGCCAGCAGCCAAGCCCCCCGAGCAGCGCCCTACGAGCAGTACTTC
j_call: TRBJ2-7
v_call: TRBV4-1
clone_size: NA
d_call: NA

cdr3_aa: CASTRRGGDTDTQYF
cdr3_nt: TGTGCCAGTACTCGCAGGGGGGGGGACACAGATACGCAGTATTTT
j_call: TRBJ2-3
v_call: TRBV19
clone_size: few
d_call: NA

cdr3_aa: CAWSPLLGQETQYF
cdr3_nt: TGTGCCTGGAGCCCACTCCTGGGGCAAGAGACCCAGTACTTC
j_call: TRBJ2-5
v_call: TRBV30
clone_size: NA
d_call: NA

cdr3_aa: CASSINRGEPQHF
cdr3_nt: TGTGCCAGTAGTATTAATCGGGGGGAGCCCCAGCATTTT
j_call: TRBJ1-5
v_call: TRBV19
clone_size: NA
d_call: NA

cdr3_aa: CASSLGGGGWTGELFF
cdr3_nt: TGTGCCAGCAGCTTGGGGGGCGGGGGTTGGACCGGGGAGCTGTTTTTT
j_call: TRBJ2-2
v_call: TRBV5-4
clone_size: NA
d_call: TRBD2

cdr3_aa: CASSGGADTQYF
cdr3_nt: TGTGCCAGCAGCGGGGGGGCGGATACGCAGTATTTT
j_call: TRBJ2-3
v_call: TRBV9
clone_size: NA
d_call: NA

cdr3_aa: CASSSRDNTEAFF
cdr3_nt: TGTGCCAGCAGTTCCCGGGACAACACTGAAGCTTTCTTT
j_call: TRBJ1-1
v_call: TRBV27
clone_size: NA
d_call: NA

cdr3_aa: CASSLRTQSNYGYTF
cdr3_nt: TGTGCCAGCAGCTTAAGGACGCAAAGCAACTATGGCTACACCTTC
j_call: TRBJ1-2
v_call: TRBV7-6
clone_size: NA
d_call: NA

cdr3_aa: CASSVGGSPTGELFF
cdr3_nt: TGTGCCAGCAGCGTAGGAGGGAGTCCCACCGGGGAGCTGTTTTTT
j_call: TRBJ2-2
v_call: TRBV9
clone_size: NA
d_call: NA

cdr3_aa: CASSERQTLLQETQYF
cdr3_nt: TGTGCCAGCAGTGAACGACAGACTCTCCTTCAAGAGACCCAGTACTTC
j_call: TRBJ2-5
v_call: TRBV6-1
clone_size: NA
d_call: NA

cdr3_aa: CASSPSGGTEAFF
cdr3_nt: TGCGCCAGCAGCCCGTCGGGGGGCACTGAAGCTTTCTTT
j_call: TRBJ1-1
v_call: TRBV5-1
clone_size: NA
d_call: NA

cdr3_aa: CASSFRDLSYEQYF
cdr3_nt: TGTGCCAGCAGTTTTCGGGACTTATCCTACGAGCAGTACTTC
j_call: TRBJ2-7
v_call: TRBV6-1
clone_size: NA
d_call: NA

cdr3_aa: CASTSTENTGELFF
cdr3_nt: TGTGCCAGCACCAGCACAGAAAACACCGGGGAGCTGTTTTTT
j_call: TRBJ2-2
v_call: TRBV6-1
clone_size: NA
d_call: NA

cdr3_aa: CASSLDADQPQHF
cdr3_nt: TGCGCCAGCAGTTTAGACGCCGATCAGCCCCAGCATTTT
j_call: TRBJ1-5
v_call: TRBV5-1
clone_size: NA
d_call: NA

cdr3_aa: CASSESSGANTGELFF
cdr3_nt: TGCGCCAGCAGTGAGTCGTCCGGAGCGAACACCGGGGAGCTGTTTTTT
j_call: TRBJ2-2
v_call: TRBV10-1
clone_size: NA
d_call: NA

cdr3_aa: CASRDDRGLTYGYTF
cdr3_nt: TGTGCCAGCAGAGACGACAGGGGCCTGACCTATGGCTACACCTTC
j_call: TRBJ1-2
v_call: TRBV6-5
clone_size: NA
d_call: TRBD1